These T cell receptor beta chains were read from a single sample in a study of vaccination and CD4 T cells after COVID-19. In TCRdb, the PCR reads were re-called with MiXCR into one record per CDR3 protein. The repertoire holds around 13,000 distinct CDR3 sequences, roughly 26% seen once, with 15% to 20% in the top ten. These TCRs are of unknown antigen specificity. Material: CD4+ T cells from blood, cultured in vitro, obtained after SARS-CoV-2 vaccination. The receptors shown here come from a human donor who had recovered from COVID-19. CDR3s include the opening cysteine and the closing phenylalanine or tryptophan. A D gene is named only where the DNA matches it firmly. For some rows the clone size is stated as once, few or many, or as a class when expanded; others skip it.

cdr3_aa cdr3_nt v_call d_call clone_size j_call
CASSLPSGRYEQYF TGTGCCAGCAGTTTGCCTAGCGGGAGGTACGAGCAGTACTTC TRBV6-2/TRBV6-3 TRBD2 . TRBJ2-7
CASSVETGSVYEQYF TGTGCCAGCAGTGTAGAGACAGGGTCGGTGTACGAGCAGTACTTC TRBV6-1 TRBD1 . TRBJ2-7
CATSREVGTRETQYF TGTGCCACCAGCAGAGAGGTCGGGACACGTGAGACCCAGTACTTC TRBV15 . few TRBJ2-5
CASSYSWDTEAFF TGTGCCAGCAGTTACAGCTGGGACACTGAAGCTTTCTTT TRBV6-5 . . TRBJ1-1
CAISEGVSGVKRSYEQYF TGTGCCATCAGTGAGGGGGTTAGCGGGGTGAAAAGATCCTACGAGCAGTACTTC TRBV10-3 TRBD2 few TRBJ2-7
CASSLGQYQETQYF TGTGCCAGCAGTTTAGGTCAGTACCAAGAGACCCAGTACTTC TRBV12-3/TRBV12-4 . few TRBJ2-5
CASSLDNSGNTIYF TGTGCCAGCAGTTTGGACAACTCTGGAAACACCATATATTTT TRBV28 . few TRBJ1-3
CSARWLGRGGELFF TGCAGTGCTAGATGGTTAGGGCGAGGCGGGGAGCTGTTTTTT TRBV20-1 . few TRBJ2-2
CASSPVWGANTEAFF TGTGCCAGCAGCCCCGTTTGGGGGGCGAACACTGAAGCTTTCTTT TRBV11-2 . . TRBJ1-1
CASSYSGGATETQYF TGTGCCAGCAGTTACTCGGGGGGCGCAACAGAGACCCAGTACTTC TRBV6-5 . few TRBJ2-5
CASSRGLTVDNSPLHF TGCGCCAGCAGCCGTGGATTAACGGTGGATAATTCACCCCTCCACTTT TRBV4-1 . . TRBJ1-6
CASSPVVAGGKNEQFF TGTGCCAGCAGCCCCGTAGTAGCGGGAGGTAAAAATGAGCAGTTCTTC TRBV7-6 TRBD2 few TRBJ2-1
CASSYGTGGPLNQPQHF TGTGCCAGCAGCTATGGGACAGGGGGCCCCTTAAATCAGCCCCAGCATTTT TRBV7-9 TRBD1 . TRBJ1-5
CASSRTMNTEAFF TGTGCCAGCAGCCGGACAATGAACACTGAAGCTTTCTTT TRBV5-6 . few TRBJ1-1
CASSKLAAPLFGTDTQYF TGCGCCAGCAGCAAACTAGCGGCTCCACTCTTTGGTACAGATACGCAGTATTTT TRBV5-1 TRBD2 . TRBJ2-3
CSARGSIRNTIYF TGCAGTGCTAGAGGCAGTATCCGGAACACCATATATTTT TRBV20-1 . . TRBJ1-3
CSARARTSGAKNIQYF TGCAGTGCTAGAGCAAGGACTAGCGGGGCCAAAAACATTCAGTACTTC TRBV20-1 TRBD2 . TRBJ2-4
CASSFRYTEAFF TGTGCCAGCAGTTTTCGGTACACTGAAGCTTTCTTT TRBV28 . few TRBJ1-1
CASKSGTATDTQYF TGTGCTAGTAAAAGCGGGACGGCGACAGATACGCAGTATTTT TRBV12-5 TRBD2 . TRBJ2-3
CASSRRTGRTDTQYF TGTGCCAGCAGTCGCCGGACTGGGCGTACAGATACGCAGTATTTT TRBV6-2/TRBV6-3 . few TRBJ2-3
CASSHSGQSYNEQFF TGTGCCAGCAGTCATTCGGGACAGTCCTACAATGAGCAGTTCTTC TRBV25-1 TRBD1 once TRBJ2-1
CASSPKVLGYYEQYF TGTGCCAGCAGCCCCAAAGTTCTGGGGTACTACGAGCAGTACTTC TRBV5-6 . . TRBJ2-7
CASSTGGRNYGYTF TGTGCCAGCAGCACAGGGGGCCGCAACTATGGCTACACCTTC TRBV7-9 TRBD1 . TRBJ1-2
CTSSLNGETAYTF TGTACCAGCAGCTTAAATGGGGAGACAGCCTACACCTTC TRBV7-9 . . TRBJ1-2
CASSQARGTDTQYF TGTGCCAGCAGCCAGGCGCGCGGCACAGATACGCAGTATTTT TRBV6-2/TRBV6-3 . . TRBJ2-3
CASSVRAGNTGELFF TGTGCCAGCAGTGTAAGAGCGGGAAACACCGGGGAGCTGTTTTTT TRBV2 TRBD2 . TRBJ2-2
CASIQGGDYEQYF TGTGCCAGTATACAGGGAGGAGACTACGAGCAGTACTTC TRBV6-2/TRBV6-3 . . TRBJ2-7
CASSLKTGDYEQYF TGTGCCAGCAGCTTAAAGACAGGGGACTACGAGCAGTACTTC TRBV7-8 TRBD1 . TRBJ2-7
CASSLGEGNTQYF TGTGCCAGCAGCTTAGGTGAAGGGAATACGCAGTATTTT TRBV7-9 . few TRBJ2-3
CATAPTSGSRLEQFF TGTGCCACCGCCCCGACTAGCGGGAGTCGACTTGAGCAGTTCTTC TRBV24-1 TRBD2 few TRBJ2-1
CASSPIPDLLSGGNTIYF TGTGCCAGCAGTCCCATCCCGGACTTATTGTCGGGTGGAAACACCATATATTTT TRBV6-1 . . TRBJ1-3
CASSQLGGRRDGYTF TGCGCCAGCAGCCAACTTGGGGGGCGGAGGGATGGCTACACCTTC TRBV4-1 . . TRBJ1-2
CASSPAVHNYGYTF TGTGCCAGCAGCCCCGCTGTCCATAACTATGGCTACACCTTC TRBV6-1 . . TRBJ1-2
CASSYPGLTGANVLTF TGTGCCAGCAGTTACCCGGGACTTACTGGGGCCAACGTCCTGACTTTC TRBV6-2/TRBV6-3 . few TRBJ2-6
CASSSTPDNSGNTIYF TGTGCCAGCAGTTCCACCCCGGACAACTCTGGAAACACCATATATTTT TRBV27 . . TRBJ1-3
CASGQGVYNSPLHF TGTGCCAGCGGACAGGGTGTATATAATTCACCCCTCCACTTT TRBV6-1 TRBD1 . TRBJ1-6
CSASPQGVGEQYF TGCAGTGCTAGTCCTCAGGGGGTGGGGGAGCAGTACTTC TRBV20-1 TRBD1 . TRBJ2-7
CASSEPGNTEAFF TGCGCCAGCAGTGAGCCCGGGAACACTGAAGCTTTCTTT TRBV10-2 . . TRBJ1-1
CASSPVLAGGGEAQYF TGTGCCAGCAGCCCCGTACTAGCGGGTGGGGGCGAGGCCCAGTACTTC TRBV7-2 TRBD2 medium-sized TRBJ2-5
CASSQDSGGDQPQHF TGCGCCAGCAGCCAAGATTCAGGGGGGGATCAGCCCCAGCATTTT TRBV4-3 TRBD1 . TRBJ1-5
CSARVPGVVEQFF TGCAGTGCTAGAGTCCCGGGAGTAGTTGAGCAGTTCTTC TRBV20-1 . few TRBJ2-1
CSVQGALANYGYTF TGCAGCGTTCAAGGGGCCCTAGCTAACTATGGCTACACCTTC TRBV29-1 . few TRBJ1-2
CASSIGQGSTDTQYF TGTGCCAGCTCAATAGGACAGGGGAGCACAGATACGCAGTATTTT TRBV12-3/TRBV12-4 TRBD1 . TRBJ2-3
CASSEALGQQGYTF TGTGCCAGCAGTGAAGCACTTGGACAGCAAGGCTACACCTTC TRBV6-1 . medium-sized TRBJ1-2
CASRRRGYSGDSYEQYF TGTGCCAGCAGACGTAGGGGGTATAGCGGGGACTCCTACGAGCAGTACTTC TRBV28 TRBD2 . TRBJ2-7
CASSQNRDTQNYGYTF TGCGCCAGCAGCCAAAACCGGGACACGCAAAACTATGGCTACACCTTC TRBV4-1 . . TRBJ1-2
CASSQKGDTQYF TGTGCCAGCAGCCAAAAGGGAGATACGCAGTATTTT TRBV12-3/TRBV12-4 . . TRBJ2-3
CASRPTGGEQYF TGTGCCAGCAGACCTACAGGCGGAGAGCAGTACTTC TRBV6-1 . . TRBJ2-7
CASSEAVFAEPYF TGTGCCAGCAGTGAAGCGGTTTTTGCGGAGCCGTACTTC TRBV2 . . TRBJ2-4
CASSPWDSEQYF TGTGCCAGTAGTCCTTGGGACAGCGAGCAGTACTTC TRBV19 TRBD1 few TRBJ2-7
CAMRYSTNYGYTF TGTGCCATGAGGTACAGTACTAACTATGGCTACACCTTC TRBV10-3 . few TRBJ1-2
CASSPAGGTGELFF TGTGCCAGCAGCCCCGCGGGAGGGACCGGGGAGCTGTTTTTT TRBV9 TRBD2 . TRBJ2-2